This is a list of T cell receptor beta chains from one sample in a study of shared clonotypes between healthy human individuals. TCRdb's table, derived via immunoSEQ multiplex PCR, lists solely in-frame clones and lacks some. Altogether around 2,000,000 clones are present, roughly 95% being singletons, with the ten largest covering 0.85% to 1.2%. Source material: naive CD8+ T cells sorted from blood. The receptor source for this set is a man between 18 and 35 years old in good health. Each CDR3 is given with its conserved first and last residue. D genes are given only for firm matches.

V gene	CDR3 length	D gene	CDR3 protein
TRBV4-3	18	NA	CASSQEVLTRFSGYEQYF
TRBV6-1	15	NA	CASSDIDKMNTEAFF
TRBV13	15	TRBD2	CASSLSLAGENEQFF
TRBV7-9	16	TRBD2	CASSLGFGGSSYEQYF
TRBV27	13	TRBD1	CASSLGGQGVYTF
TRBV5-6	16	NA	CASSLQGHNGWETQYF
TRBV10-2	13	NA	CASSVDTVYEQYF
TRBV28	14	NA	CASSLLFSNEKLFF
TRBV28	17	NA	CASSAWGDNKSNQPQHF
TRBV11-2	15	NA	CASSLLASGTGELFF
TRBV5-6	14	TRBD1	CASSWDRENSPLHF
TRBV27	13	NA	CASHAGSGEKLFF
TRBV4-2	18	TRBD1	CASSQEGQGVAGANVLTF
TRBV6-1	15	TRBD2	CASSLAGDPYNEQFF
TRBV5-1	13	NA	CASSLATTYEQYF
TRBV4-3	14	NA	CASSPRDNTYEQYF
TRBV11-2	13	NA	CASSRRPQETQYF
TRBV27	16	NA	CASSLSLRGATDTQYF
TRBV20-1	11	NA	CSELGNYGYTF
TRBV7-9	15	NA	CASSSHQGGSDEQYF
TRBV10-3	14	NA	CAISDEENTGELFF
TRBV5-6	15	NA	CASSFRGSSADTQYF
TRBV6-8	11	NA	CASRGTYGYTF
TRBV13	14	NA	CASRPPDLSDEQFF
TRBV28	14	NA	CASSLGGGNQPQHF
TRBV6-1	14	TRBD1	CASSGYTGGDGYTF
TRBV7-9	16	TRBD2	CASSPSTSGSYNEQFF
TRBV11-2	15	NA	CASSLGQGSGGEQYF
TRBV2	14	TRBD2	CASSDWTSVYEQYF
TRBV7-9	13	NA	CASSLGVWEELFF
TRBV27	13	NA	CASSPGSLYEQYF
TRBV5-6	14	TRBD1	CASSWGQGVGELFF
TRBV7-9	14	NA	CASSSTMDLYGYTF
TRBV5-7	14	TRBD1	CASSTGQGRAEAFF
TRBV27	15	NA	CASSFSGEDGNTIYF